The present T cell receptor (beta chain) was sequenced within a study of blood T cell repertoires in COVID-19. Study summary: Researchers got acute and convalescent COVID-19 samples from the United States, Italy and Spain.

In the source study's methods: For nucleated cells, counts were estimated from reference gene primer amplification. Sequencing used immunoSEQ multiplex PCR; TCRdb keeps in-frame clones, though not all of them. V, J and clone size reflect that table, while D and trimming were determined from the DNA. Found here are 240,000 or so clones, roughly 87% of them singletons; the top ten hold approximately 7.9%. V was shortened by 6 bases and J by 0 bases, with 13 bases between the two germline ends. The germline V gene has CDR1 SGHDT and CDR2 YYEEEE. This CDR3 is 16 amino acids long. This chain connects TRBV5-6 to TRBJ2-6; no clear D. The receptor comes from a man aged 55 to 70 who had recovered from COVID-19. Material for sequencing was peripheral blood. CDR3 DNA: TGTGCCAGCACTAACGCGCCCCGCTCTGGGGCCAACGTCCTGACTTTC. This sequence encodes CASTNAPRSGANVLTF.